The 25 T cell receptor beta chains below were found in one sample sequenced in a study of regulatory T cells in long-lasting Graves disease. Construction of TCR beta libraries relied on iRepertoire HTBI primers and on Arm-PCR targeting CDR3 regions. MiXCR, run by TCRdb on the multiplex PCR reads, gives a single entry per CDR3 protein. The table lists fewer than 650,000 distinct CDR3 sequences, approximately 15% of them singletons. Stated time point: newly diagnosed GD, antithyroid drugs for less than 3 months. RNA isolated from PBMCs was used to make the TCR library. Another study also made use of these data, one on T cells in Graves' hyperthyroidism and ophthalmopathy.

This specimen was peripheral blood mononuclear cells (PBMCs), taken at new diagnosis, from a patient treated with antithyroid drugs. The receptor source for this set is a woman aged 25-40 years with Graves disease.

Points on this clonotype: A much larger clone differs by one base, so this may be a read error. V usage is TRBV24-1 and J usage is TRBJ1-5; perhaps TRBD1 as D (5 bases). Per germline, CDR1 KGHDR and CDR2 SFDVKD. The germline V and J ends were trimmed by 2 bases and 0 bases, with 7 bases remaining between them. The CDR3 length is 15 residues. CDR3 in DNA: TGTGCCACCAGTGATTCAGGGCATAGCAATCAGCCCCAGCATTTT. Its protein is CATSDSGHSNQPQHF.

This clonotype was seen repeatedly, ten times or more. The CDR3 DNA is TGTGCCAGCAGTTCCGGGGCGGACAGCTCCTACGAGCAGTACTTC. It yields the protein CASSSGADSSYEQYF. The chain recombines TRBV28 with TRBJ2-7, with D tentatively TRBD1 (6 bases). V lost 4 bases, J lost 0 bases, and 13 bases lay in between. The germline gives CDR1 MDHEN, CDR2 SYDVKM. The CDR3 covers 15 residues.

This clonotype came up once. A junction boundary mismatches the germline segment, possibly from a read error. The CDR3 region is CARSLAYRADTEAFF. CDR3 nucleotide sequence: TGCGCCAGGAGCTTGGCTTACAGGGCGGACACTGAAGCTTTCTTT. V is TRBV5-1 and J is TRBJ1-1; a weak D match, TRBD1 (6 bases). The CDR3 covers 15 residues. CDR1 and CDR2 (germline): SGHRS, YFSETQ.

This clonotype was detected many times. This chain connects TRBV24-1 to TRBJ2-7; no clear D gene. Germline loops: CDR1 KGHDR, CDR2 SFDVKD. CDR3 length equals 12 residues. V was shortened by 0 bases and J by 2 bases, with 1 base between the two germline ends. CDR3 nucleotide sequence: TGTGCCACCAGTGATTTGACCTACGAGCAGTACTTC. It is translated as CATSDLTYEQYF.

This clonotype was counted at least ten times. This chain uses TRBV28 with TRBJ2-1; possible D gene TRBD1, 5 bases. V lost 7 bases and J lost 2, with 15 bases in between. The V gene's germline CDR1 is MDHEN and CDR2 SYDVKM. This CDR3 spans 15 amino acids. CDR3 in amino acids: CASNLMGRPYNEQFF. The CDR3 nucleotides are TGTGCCAGCAACCTCATGGGGCGCCCCTACAATGAGCAGTTCTTC.

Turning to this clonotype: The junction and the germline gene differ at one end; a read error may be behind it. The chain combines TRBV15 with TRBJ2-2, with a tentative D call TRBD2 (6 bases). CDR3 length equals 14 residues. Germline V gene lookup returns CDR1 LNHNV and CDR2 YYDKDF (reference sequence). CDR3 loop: CATRQTSGTGEPFF. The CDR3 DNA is TGTGCCACCCGTCAGACTAGTGGCACCGGGGAGCCGTTTTTT.

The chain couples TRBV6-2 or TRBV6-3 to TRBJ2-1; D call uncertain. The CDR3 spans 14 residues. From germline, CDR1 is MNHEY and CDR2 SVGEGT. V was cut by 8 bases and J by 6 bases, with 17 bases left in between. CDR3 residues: CASDPATKTNEQFF. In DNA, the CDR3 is TGTGCCAGCGACCCGGCGACCAAAACCAATGAGCAGTTCTTC.

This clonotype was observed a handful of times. CDR3 loop: CASSLGGHTNYGYTF. The CDR3 DNA reads as TGTGCCAGCAGCCTTGGGGGACACACTAACTATGGCTACACCTTC. The rearrangement uses TRBV7-2 and TRBJ1-2; D possibly corresponds to TRBD1 (6 bases). The CDR3 sequence is 15 residues long. V shed 5 bases and J shed 0 bases, with 13 bases lying between them. Germline CDR1 and CDR2: SGHTA and FQGNSA.

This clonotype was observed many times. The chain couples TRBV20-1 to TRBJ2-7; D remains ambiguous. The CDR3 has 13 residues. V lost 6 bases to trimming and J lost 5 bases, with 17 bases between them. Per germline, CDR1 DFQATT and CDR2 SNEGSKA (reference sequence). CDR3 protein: CSAEPGLGNEQYF. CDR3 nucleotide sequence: TGCAGTGCCGAACCGGGTCTCGGCAACGAGCAGTACTTC.

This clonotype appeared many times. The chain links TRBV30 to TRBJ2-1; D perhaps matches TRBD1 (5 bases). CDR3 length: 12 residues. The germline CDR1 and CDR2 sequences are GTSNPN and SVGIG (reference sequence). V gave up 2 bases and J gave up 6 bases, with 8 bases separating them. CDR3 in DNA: TGTGCCTGGAGTCGTACAGGCAATGAGCAGTTCTTC. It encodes CAWSRTGNEQFF.

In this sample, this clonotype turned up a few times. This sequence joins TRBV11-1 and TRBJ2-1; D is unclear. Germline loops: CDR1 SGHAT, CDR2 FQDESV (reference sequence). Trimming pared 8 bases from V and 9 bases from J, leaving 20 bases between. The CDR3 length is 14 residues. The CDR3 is CASVPPAPAPEQFF. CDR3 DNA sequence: TGTGCCAGCGTGCCCCCCGCTCCGGCTCCTGAGCAGTTCTTC.

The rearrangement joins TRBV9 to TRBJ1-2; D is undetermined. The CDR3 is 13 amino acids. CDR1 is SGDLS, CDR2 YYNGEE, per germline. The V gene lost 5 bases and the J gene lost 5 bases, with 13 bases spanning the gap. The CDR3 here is CASRAGGVYGYTF. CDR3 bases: TGTGCCAGCAGGGCGGGAGGAGTATATGGCTACACCTTC.

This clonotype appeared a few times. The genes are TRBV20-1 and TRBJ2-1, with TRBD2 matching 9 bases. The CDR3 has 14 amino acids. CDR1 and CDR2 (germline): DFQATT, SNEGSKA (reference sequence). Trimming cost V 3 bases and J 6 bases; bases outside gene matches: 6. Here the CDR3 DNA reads TGCAGTGCTAGGGTAGCGGGAGTCTTCAATGAGCAGTTCTTC. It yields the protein CSARVAGVFNEQFF.

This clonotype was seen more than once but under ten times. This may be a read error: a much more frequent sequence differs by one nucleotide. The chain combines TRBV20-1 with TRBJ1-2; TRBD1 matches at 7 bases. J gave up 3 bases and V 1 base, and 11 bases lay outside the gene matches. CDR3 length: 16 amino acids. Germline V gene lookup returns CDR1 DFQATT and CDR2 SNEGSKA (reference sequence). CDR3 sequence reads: CSARVPGRGDHYGYTF. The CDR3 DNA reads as TGCAGTGCTAGAGTCCCGGGCAGGGGGGATCACTATGGCTACACCTTC.

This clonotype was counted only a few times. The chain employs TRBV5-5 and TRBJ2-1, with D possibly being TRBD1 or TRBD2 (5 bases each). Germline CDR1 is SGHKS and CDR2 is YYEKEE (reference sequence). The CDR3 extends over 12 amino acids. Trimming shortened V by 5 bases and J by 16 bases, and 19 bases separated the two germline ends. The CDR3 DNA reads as TGTGCCAGCAGTAACTCCGGGGACCCCCCTTTCTTC. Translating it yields CASSNSGDPPFF. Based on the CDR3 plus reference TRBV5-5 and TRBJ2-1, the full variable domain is DAGVTQSPTHLIKTRGQQVTLRCSPISGHKSVSWYQQVLGQGPQFIFQYYEKEERGRGNFPDRFSARQFPNYSSELNVNALLLGDSALYLCASSNSGDPPFFGPGTRLTVL.

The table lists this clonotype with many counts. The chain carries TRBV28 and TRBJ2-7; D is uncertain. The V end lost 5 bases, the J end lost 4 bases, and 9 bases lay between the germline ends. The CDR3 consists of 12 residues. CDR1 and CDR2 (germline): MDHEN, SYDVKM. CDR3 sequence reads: CASSPFSYEQYF. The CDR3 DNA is TGTGCCAGCAGTCCATTCTCTTACGAGCAGTACTTC.

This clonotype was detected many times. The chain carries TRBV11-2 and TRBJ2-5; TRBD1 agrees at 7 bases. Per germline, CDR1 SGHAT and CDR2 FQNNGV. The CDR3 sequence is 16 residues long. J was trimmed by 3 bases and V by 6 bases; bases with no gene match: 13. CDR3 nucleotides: TGTGCCAGCAGTCAATCATTCTGGACAGGAAAAGAGACCCAGTACTTC. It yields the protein CASSQSFWTGKETQYF.

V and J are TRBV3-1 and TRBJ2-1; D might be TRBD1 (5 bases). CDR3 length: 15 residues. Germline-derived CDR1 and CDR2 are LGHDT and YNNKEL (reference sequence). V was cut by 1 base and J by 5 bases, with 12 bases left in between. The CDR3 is CASSQGQYLNNEQFF. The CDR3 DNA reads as TGTGCCAGCAGCCAAGGACAGTACCTTAACAATGAGCAGTTCTTC.

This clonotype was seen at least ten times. The CDR3 region is CASSFGNDYEQYF. The CDR3, as DNA: TGTGCCAGCAGCTTTGGGAACGACTACGAGCAGTACTTC. V gene TRBV7-9 combines with J gene TRBJ2-7; D ambiguous. Trimming shortened V by 3 bases and J by 3 bases, and 9 bases separated the two germline ends. CDR3 length: 13 residues. Germline V gene sequence: CDR1 SEHNR, CDR2 FQNEAQ (reference sequence).

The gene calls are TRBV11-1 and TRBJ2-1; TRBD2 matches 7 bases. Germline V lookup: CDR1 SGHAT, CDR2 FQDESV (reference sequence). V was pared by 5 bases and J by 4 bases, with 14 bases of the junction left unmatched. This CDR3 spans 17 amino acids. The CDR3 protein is CASSRGPLSGFYNEQFF. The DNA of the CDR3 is TGTGCCAGCAGCCGAGGACCTCTTAGCGGGTTTTACAATGAGCAGTTCTTC.

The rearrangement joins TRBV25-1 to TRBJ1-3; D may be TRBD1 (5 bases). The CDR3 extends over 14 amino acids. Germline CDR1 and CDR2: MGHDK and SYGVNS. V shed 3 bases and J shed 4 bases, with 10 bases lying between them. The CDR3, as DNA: TGTGCCAGCAGTGAGTGGGGCACCGGAAACACCATATATTTT. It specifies CASSEWGTGNTIYF. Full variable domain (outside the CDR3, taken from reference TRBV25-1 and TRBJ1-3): EADIYQTPRYLVIGTGKKITLECSQTMGHDKMYWYQQDPGMELHLIHYSYGVNSTEKGDLSSESTVSRIRTEHFPLTLESARPSHTSQYLCASSEWGTGNTIYFGEGSWLTVV.

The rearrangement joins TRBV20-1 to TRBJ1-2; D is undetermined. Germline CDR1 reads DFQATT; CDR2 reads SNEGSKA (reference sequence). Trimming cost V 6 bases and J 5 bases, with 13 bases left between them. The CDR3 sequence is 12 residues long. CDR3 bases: TGCAGTGCGACCCCGAGCTCTTATGGCTACACCTTC. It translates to CSATPSSYGYTF.

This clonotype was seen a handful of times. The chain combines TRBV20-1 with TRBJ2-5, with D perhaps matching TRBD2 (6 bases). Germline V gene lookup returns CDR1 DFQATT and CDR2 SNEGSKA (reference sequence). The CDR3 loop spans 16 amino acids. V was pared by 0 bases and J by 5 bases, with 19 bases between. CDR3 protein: CSAREWRGAEVETQYF. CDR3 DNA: TGCAGTGCTAGAGAGTGGAGGGGCGCAGAGGTGGAGACCCAGTACTTC.

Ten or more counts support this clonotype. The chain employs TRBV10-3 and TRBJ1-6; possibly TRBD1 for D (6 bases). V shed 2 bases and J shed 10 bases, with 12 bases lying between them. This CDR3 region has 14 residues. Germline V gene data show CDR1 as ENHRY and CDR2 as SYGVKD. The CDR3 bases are TGTGCCATCAGTGAGGAACAGGGTGGATCACCCCTCCACTTT. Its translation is CAISEEQGGSPLHF.

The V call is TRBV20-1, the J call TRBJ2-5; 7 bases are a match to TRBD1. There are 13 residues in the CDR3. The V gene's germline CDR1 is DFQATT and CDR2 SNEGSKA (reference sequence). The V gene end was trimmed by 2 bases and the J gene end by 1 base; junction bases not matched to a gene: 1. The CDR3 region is CSARSGGQETQYF. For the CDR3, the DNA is TGCAGTGCTAGATCAGGGGGCCAAGAGACCCAGTACTTC.